There are a few counts of the clone carrying this T cell receptor beta chain. The antigen is not known. The treatment here: randomized to nivolumab then ipilimumab (arm A) or the reverse (arm B). No patient had prior DNA-damaging chemotherapy. Assay: immunoSEQ multiplex PCR; the TCRdb copy retains only in-frame clones and omits some. Of 7,900 or so clones listed, about 25% are singletons. The sample comes from a study of sequential checkpoint blockade in melanoma. Study in general: Arm A got nivolumab then ipilimumab; arm B the reverse, 1:1. After nivolumab or ipilimumab alone, approximately 22 patients had week-13 rebiopsies.

Study-wide results and limits: Clinical benefit was about 30 times likelier when tumor T-cell fraction and clonality increased.

The CDR3 has 13 amino acids. The V end lost 5 bases, the J end lost 7 bases, and 11 bases lay between the germline ends. In germline, CDR1 is KGHSH, CDR2 LQKENI. This clonotype was sampled from a human donor with melanoma. The input for sequencing was tumor tissue (inferred from file names), taken from a patient given nivolumab and ipilimumab in sequence. The chain employs TRBV18 and TRBJ1-4; a possible D gene is TRBD1 (6 bases). In DNA form, the CDR3 reads TGTGCCAGCTCAACAGGGAGGACTGAAAAACTGTTTTTT. It specifies CASSTGRTEKLFF.